This is a list of T cell receptor beta chains from one sample in a study of early T cells in non-severe SARS-CoV-2 infection. MiXCR was run by TCRdb on the 5' RACE reads, yielding one entry per CDR3 protein. The data hold 20,000 to 25,000 distinct CDR3 sequences, with roughly 4.8% observed a single time. Material: whole blood. These receptors all come from an adult who was a healthcare worker with PCR-confirmed SARS-CoV-2 infection or an uninfected control (not recorded which). Both conserved end residues are part of each CDR3. A D gene is named only where the DNA matches it firmly. Clone sizes are given selectively: once, few, many, or a class where the clone is expanded.

d_call j_call v_call clone_size cdr3_aa cdr3_nt
- TRBJ1-1 TRBV18 many CASSPGQGNTEAFF TGTGCCAGCTCACCAGGGCAGGGGAACACTGAAGCTTTCTTT
TRBD1 TRBJ1-5 TRBV5-5 - CASSIRTGYSNQPQHF TGTGCCAGCAGCATCCGGACAGGATATAGCAATCAGCCCCAGCATTTT
- TRBJ2-3 TRBV28 many CASSSPGFTDTQYF TGTGCCAGCAGTTCCCCGGGGTTCACAGATACGCAGTATTTT
- TRBJ2-7 TRBV7-8 many CASSLESVFSSYEQYF TGTGCCAGCAGCTTAGAATCGGTCTTCAGCTCCTACGAGCAGTACTTC
TRBD1 TRBJ1-4 TRBV7-9 medium-sized CASQTGGEKLFF TGTGCCAGCCAGACAGGGGGTGAAAAACTGTTTTTT
- TRBJ1-6 TRBV5-1 few CASSIGGRNSPLHF TGCGCCAGCAGCATCGGGGGGAGAAATTCACCCCTCCACTTT
- TRBJ2-2 TRBV10-3 many CATCPELGQEGIGELFF TGTGCCACGTGCCCGGAACTCGGACAGGAGGGCATCGGGGAGCTGTTTTTT
- TRBJ2-5 TRBV4-1 - CASSQAEETQYF TGCGCCAGCAGCCAGGCAGAAGAGACCCAGTACTTC
- TRBJ1-1 TRBV10-3 - CAISETGGVGEAFF TGTGCCATCAGTGAAACGGGGGGCGTTGGTGAAGCTTTCTTT
TRBD2 TRBJ2-3 TRBV2 many CASSSTSGGAPDTQYF TGTGCCAGCAGTTCGACTAGCGGGGGGGCCCCAGATACGCAGTATTTT
TRBD1 TRBJ2-2 TRBV2 many CASSGTGGTTGELFF TGTGCCAGCAGTGGGACAGGGGGCACTACCGGGGAGCTGTTTTTT